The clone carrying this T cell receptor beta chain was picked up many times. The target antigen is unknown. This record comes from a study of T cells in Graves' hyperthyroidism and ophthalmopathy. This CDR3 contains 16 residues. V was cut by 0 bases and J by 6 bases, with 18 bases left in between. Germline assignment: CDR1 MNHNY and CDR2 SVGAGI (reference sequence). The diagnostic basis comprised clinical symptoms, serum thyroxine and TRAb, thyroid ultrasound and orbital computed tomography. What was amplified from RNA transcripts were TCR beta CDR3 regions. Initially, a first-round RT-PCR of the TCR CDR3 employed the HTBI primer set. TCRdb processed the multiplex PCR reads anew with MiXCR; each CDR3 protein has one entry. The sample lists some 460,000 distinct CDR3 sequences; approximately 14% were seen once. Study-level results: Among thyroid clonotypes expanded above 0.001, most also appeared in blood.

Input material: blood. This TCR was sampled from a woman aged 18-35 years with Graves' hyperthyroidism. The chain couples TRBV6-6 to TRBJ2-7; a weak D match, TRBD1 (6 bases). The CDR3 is CASSYSRGPGVGEQYF. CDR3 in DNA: TGTGCCAGCAGTTACTCGAGGGGTCCAGGGGTCGGCGAGCAGTACTTC.